This T cell receptor (beta chain) is drawn from a study of blood T cell repertoires in COVID-19. Study background: Whether acute or convalescent, the COVID-19 samples came from the United States, Italy and Spain.

Only in-frame clones appear in the TCRdb table, and some are missing; sequencing was by immunoSEQ multiplex PCR. The repertoire consists of some 400,000 clones, with roughly nine tenths occurring once and the leading ten covering 0.86%. Germline CDR1 reads SGHNT; CDR2 reads YYREEE (reference sequence). The CDR3 has 19 amino acids. V trimming: 2 bases; J trimming: 0 bases; junction bases outside the gene matches: 10. Recruitment covered about two dozen US areas and drew participants whose ages spanned roughly 18 to 90 years. Sequencing used PBMCs or T cells enriched from blood (not recorded which). The J gene is TRBJ2-1, the V gene TRBV5-4; 11 nucleotides align to TRBD2. This sequence was found in a woman aged 35 to 49 who had been exposed to COVID-19. The CDR3 DNA reads TGTGCCAGCAGCTTAAGTGGCTCTAGCGGGAGGAGCTCCTACAATGAGCAGTTCTTC. This translates into CASSLSGSSGRSSYNEQFF.